This T cell receptor (beta chain) derives from a study of shared clonotypes between healthy human individuals. Profiling relied on immunoSEQ multiplex PCR, and the TCRdb table lists in-frame clones only, not all of them. Of 650,000 to 700,000 clones listed, about 92% are singletons. The V end was cut by 3 bases, the J end by 1 base, with 24 bases between. The CDR3 loop spans 18 amino acids. Germline CDR1 reads GTSNPN; CDR2 reads SVGIG (reference sequence). The sample comprised memory CD8+ T cells from PBMCs. The sample's subset: CD45RO+ cells pooled with CCR7-negative TemRA cells. This sequence was found in a man younger than 30 in good health. Some clones in this sample may be carry-over from other donors' samples. The chain carries TRBV30 and TRBJ2-5; D is ambiguous. The CDR3, as DNA: TGTGCCTGGAGATCAACCCATTCCAGGCTTACTCCCCAAGAGACCCAGTACTTC. It yields the protein CAWRSTHSRLTPQETQYF. The complete variable domain, with remaining parts taken from reference TRBV30 and TRBJ2-5, reads SQTIHQWPATLVQPVGSPLSLECTVEGTSNPNLYWYRQAAGRGLQLLFYSVGIGQISSEVPQNLSASRPQDRQFILSSKKLLLSDSGFYLCAWRSTHSRLTPQETQYFGPGTRLLVL.